This section outlines one T cell receptor beta chain sequence together with its context. The source of the sample is a study of blood T cell repertoires in COVID-19. Study details: Acute-phase and convalescent COVID-19 samples originated in the United States, Italy and Spain. PBMCs, B-cell-depleted T cells, or T cells provided the cDNA or gDNA that made up the material.

As handled by the study authors: Reference gene primer amplification yielded estimated nucleated cell counts. Sequenced by immunoSEQ multiplex PCR; TCRdb stores in-frame clones only, minus some. V and J calls and clone size follow that table, whereas D and trimming were derived from the DNA. The table has approximately 140,000 clones, around 88% seen once. The trim removed 4 bases at V and 4 bases at J, leaving 8 bases unmatched. The germline CDR1 and CDR2 sequences are LGHDT and YNNKEL (reference sequence). The length of the CDR3 is 15 residues. Input material: peripheral blood. The chain links TRBV3-1 (or the pseudogene TRBV3-2) to TRBJ1-2, with 8 bases matching TRBD1. The sequence came from a human donor in a cohort sampled during active COVID-19. CDR3 region: CASSPRDRSIYGYTF. CDR3 DNA sequence: TGTGCCAGCAGCCCGCGGGACAGGAGTATCTATGGCTACACCTTC.